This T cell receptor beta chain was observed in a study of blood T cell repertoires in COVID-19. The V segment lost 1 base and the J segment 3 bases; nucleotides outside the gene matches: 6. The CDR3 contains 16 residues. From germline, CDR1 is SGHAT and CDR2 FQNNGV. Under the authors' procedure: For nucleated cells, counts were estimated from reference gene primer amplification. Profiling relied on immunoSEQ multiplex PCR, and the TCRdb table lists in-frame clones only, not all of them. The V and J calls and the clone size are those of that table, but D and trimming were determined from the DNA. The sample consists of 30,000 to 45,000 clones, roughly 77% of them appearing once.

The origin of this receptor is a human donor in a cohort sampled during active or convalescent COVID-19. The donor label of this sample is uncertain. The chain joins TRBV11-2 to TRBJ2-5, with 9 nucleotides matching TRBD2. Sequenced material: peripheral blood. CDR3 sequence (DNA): TGTGCCAGCAGCTTAGGGGTAGCGGGAGTAGAAGAGACCCAGTACTTC. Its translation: CASSLGVAGVEETQYF.